This T cell receptor beta chain is drawn from a study of early T cells in non-severe SARS-CoV-2 infection listed by TCRdb under 2021. For the wider study: Because TCR sequencing relied on bulk RNA taken from unsorted whole blood, pairing of alpha and beta chains was not possible. On the study overall, not on this receptor specifically: VDJdb matching was skewed toward anti-spike CD8 responses and likely underestimated virus-specific expansions by missing private and CD4 specificities.

Set within a cohort of healthcare workers in London, UK, this nested case-control study involved weekly PCR testing of nasopharyngeal swabs along with blood sampling. Between 23 and 31 March 2020, the week of the UK lockdown, healthcare workers were enrolled and then followed up weekly for as long as 16 weeks. Trimming takes 1 base from V and 6 bases from J, and the germline ends sit 21 bases apart. From its cysteine to its phenylalanine, the CDR3 spans 17 amino acids. The CDR3 DNA has 51 bases and is translated from base 1. Library preparation employed 5' RACE. Sequencing instrument: NextSeq 500. To correct for sequencing error and PCR bias, the TCR library protocol tagged individual cDNA molecules with unique molecular identifiers. Sequencing covered both TCR alpha and beta chains, and within each sample the abundances of alpha and beta sequences were tightly co-correlated. Per the source publication's procedure: Decombinator V4 was used to annotate the V gene, J gene and CDR3 of the TCR sequences. Expanded TCRs were defined as changing significantly between any two time points under a Poisson model with p below 0.0001. TCR abundances were normalised to the total number of TCRs sequenced in each sample and reported as counts per million. TRAV1-2 paired with TRAJ12, TRAJ20 or TRAJ33 defined MAIT TCRs, while TRAV10 paired with TRAJ18 defined iNKT TCRs. VDJdb, accessed 1 November 2021, was searched for CMV, EBV and SARS-CoV-2 annotated TCRs, with TCRs annotated for multiple antigens excluded. TCRdb passed the public sequencing reads through fastp at Q25 and MiXCR, retaining productive beta sequences. Here each entry gathers all rows of one CDR3 protein and keeps the most common genes and DNA. The V and J calls were not made by the authors but by TCRdb's processing. In all, the sample holds approximately 39,000 distinct CDR3 sequences, and about 4.5% of those were seen once. The ten biggest clones cover about 16% of the sample.

This clonotype was found many times. This receptor's antigen is unknown. Base qualities are not recorded, but no much larger clone differs from it by a single base. The receptor was isolated from an adult who was a healthcare worker with PCR-confirmed SARS-CoV-2 infection or an uninfected control (not recorded which). The sample was whole blood. The chain links TRBV12-3 or TRBV12-4 with TRBJ2-5, with a tentative D call of TRBD1 or TRBD2, each matching 6 bases. The DNA reads TGTGCCAGCAGTTTAGAGTTTGGCCTTGGGGGGCATCAGACCCAGTACTTC. The translation is CASSLEFGLGGHQTQYF.